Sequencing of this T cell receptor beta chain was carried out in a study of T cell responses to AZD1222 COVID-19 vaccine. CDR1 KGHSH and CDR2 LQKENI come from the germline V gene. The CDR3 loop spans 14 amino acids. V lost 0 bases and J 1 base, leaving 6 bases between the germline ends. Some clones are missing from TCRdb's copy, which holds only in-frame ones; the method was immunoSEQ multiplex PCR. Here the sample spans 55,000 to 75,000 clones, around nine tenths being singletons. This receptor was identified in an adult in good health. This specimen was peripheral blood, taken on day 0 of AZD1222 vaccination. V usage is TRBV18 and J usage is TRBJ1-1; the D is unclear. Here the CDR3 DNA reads TGTGCCAGCTCACCACCGAACGGGAACACTGAAGCTTTCTTT. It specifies CASSPPNGNTEAFF.